Listed below are T cell receptor beta chains from one sample, sequenced in a study of blood T cell repertoires in COVID-19. This table comes from immunoSEQ multiplex PCR, and its TCRdb copy is limited to in-frame clones, with some not included. The table has 250,000 or so clones, around 88% seen once. The sample comprised PBMCs or T cells enriched from blood (not recorded which). The source of these receptors is a woman aged 40 to 55 with acute COVID-19. CDR3s include the opening cysteine and the closing phenylalanine or tryptophan. The order of the fields is D gene, clone size, J gene, V gene, CDR3 DNA, CDR3 protein. A D gene is named only where the DNA matches it firmly. The size field is filled for only some rows; it gives once, few, many or a size class.

D gene: TRBD1
clone size: -
J gene: TRBJ2-7
V gene: TRBV7-2
CDR3 DNA: TGTGCCAGCAGCCAAAGCAGGGGGTCCAACGAGCAGTACTTC
CDR3 protein: CASSQSRGSNEQYF

D gene: TRBD1
clone size: -
J gene: TRBJ1-6
V gene: TRBV9
CDR3 DNA: TGTGCCAGCAGCGAGGGGCCGGGACAGGGTGATTCACCCCTCCACTTT
CDR3 protein: CASSEGPGQGDSPLHF

D gene: TRBD1
clone size: -
J gene: TRBJ1-4
V gene: TRBV28
CDR3 DNA: TGTGCCAGCAGTGAAAGCAGGGGGGCTGAAAAACTGTTTTTT
CDR3 protein: CASSESRGAEKLFF

D gene: TRBD1
clone size: -
J gene: TRBJ1-6
V gene: TRBV5-1
CDR3 DNA: TGCGCCAGCAGCGAACAGGGGGTGGGAAATTCACCCCTCCACTTT
CDR3 protein: CASSEQGVGNSPLHF

D gene: TRBD1
clone size: -
J gene: TRBJ2-1
V gene: TRBV5-4
CDR3 DNA: TGTGCCAGCAGCCCGGGACAGGGAGGCCACAATGAGCAGTTCTTC
CDR3 protein: CASSPGQGGHNEQFF

D gene: -
clone size: once
J gene: TRBJ2-3
V gene: TRBV5-4
CDR3 DNA: TGTGCCAGCAGCTTGGATCTAGCGCTCGCGGTTGATACGCAGTATTTT
CDR3 protein: CASSLDLALAVDTQYF

D gene: TRBD2
clone size: -
J gene: TRBJ2-1
V gene: TRBV18
CDR3 DNA: TGTGCCAGCTCACCACCGGGGCGGAGGTTAGCGGGGACCAATGAGCAGTTCTTC
CDR3 protein: CASSPPGRRLAGTNEQFF

D gene: TRBD1
clone size: -
J gene: TRBJ1-5
V gene: TRBV28
CDR3 DNA: TGTGCCAGCAGTTTATCAGGGGGCTACAATCAGCCCCAGCATTTT
CDR3 protein: CASSLSGGYNQPQHF

D gene: -
clone size: -
J gene: TRBJ2-3
V gene: TRBV19
CDR3 DNA: TGTGCCAGTAAAAACCAGGGGCCCAGCACAGATACGCAGTATTTT
CDR3 protein: CASKNQGPSTDTQYF

D gene: -
clone size: -
J gene: TRBJ2-1
V gene: TRBV20-1
CDR3 DNA: TGCAGTGCTCAGACTGGCAATGAGCAGTTCTTC
CDR3 protein: CSAQTGNEQFF

D gene: TRBD1
clone size: -
J gene: TRBJ2-7
V gene: TRBV19
CDR3 DNA: TGTGCCAGTAGTAACAACCGGGACAGGCCCTACGAGCAGTACTTC
CDR3 protein: CASSNNRDRPYEQYF

D gene: -
clone size: -
J gene: TRBJ1-2
V gene: TRBV10-1
CDR3 DNA: TGCGCCAGCAAGAATTTATGGCACCTTAACTATGGCTACACCTTC
CDR3 protein: CASKNLWHLNYGYTF

D gene: -
clone size: -
J gene: TRBJ1-1
V gene: TRBV6-5
CDR3 DNA: TGTGCCAGCAGTTACAATACGGGTTTGAACACTGAAGCTTTCTTT
CDR3 protein: CASSYNTGLNTEAFF

D gene: -
clone size: -
J gene: TRBJ1-1
V gene: TRBV7-2
CDR3 DNA: TGTGCCAGCAGCTTAGGTCCGGGGATGAACACTGAAGCTTTCTTT
CDR3 protein: CASSLGPGMNTEAFF

D gene: TRBD2
clone size: -
J gene: TRBJ2-3
V gene: TRBV7-2
CDR3 DNA: TGTGCCAGCAGCTTAGTGGCTAGCGGGCGGAATACGCAGTATTTT
CDR3 protein: CASSLVASGRNTQYF

D gene: -
clone size: -
J gene: TRBJ2-3
V gene: TRBV24-1
CDR3 DNA: TGTGCCACCAGTGGGTCAGGCCTGGTACAGTATTTT
CDR3 protein: CATSGSGLVQYF